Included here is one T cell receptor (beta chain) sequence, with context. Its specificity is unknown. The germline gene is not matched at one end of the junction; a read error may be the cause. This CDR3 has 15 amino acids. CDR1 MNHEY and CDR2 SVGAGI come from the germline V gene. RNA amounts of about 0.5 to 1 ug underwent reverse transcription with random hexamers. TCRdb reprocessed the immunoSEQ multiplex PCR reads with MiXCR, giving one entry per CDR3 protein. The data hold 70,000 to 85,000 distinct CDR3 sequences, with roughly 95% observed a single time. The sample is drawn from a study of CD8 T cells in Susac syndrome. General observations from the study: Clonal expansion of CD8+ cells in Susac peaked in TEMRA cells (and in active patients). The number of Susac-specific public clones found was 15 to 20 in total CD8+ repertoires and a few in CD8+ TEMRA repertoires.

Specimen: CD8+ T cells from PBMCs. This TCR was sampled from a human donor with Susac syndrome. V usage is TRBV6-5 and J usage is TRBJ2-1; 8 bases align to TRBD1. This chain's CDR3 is CASSPGGWSYNEQFF. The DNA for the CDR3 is TGCGCCAGCAGTCCAGGGGGCTGGTCCTACAATGAGCAGTTCTTC.